This T cell receptor beta chain was recovered during a study of blood T cells in healthy people across ages. The CDR3 runs 15 residues. The germline V and J ends were trimmed by 5 bases and 0 bases, with 10 bases remaining between them. Sample-barcoded 5' priming and a J-beta primer mix drove a second PCR of roughly 6 to 12 cycles. TCRdb re-analysed the 5' RACE reads in MiXCR, keeping a single row per CDR3 protein. Of approximately 800,000 distinct CDR3 sequences listed, around 36% are singletons. Sequencing input: blood. V usage is TRBV12-3 or TRBV12-4 and J usage is TRBJ1-4, with no clear D. This sequence was found in a man younger than 35 in good health. The CDR3 DNA reads as TGTGCCAGCAGTCTCGACCTAGCAACTAATGAAAAACTGTTTTTT. It translates to CASSLDLATNEKLFF.